One and the same sample provided the 10 T cell receptor beta chains below, sequenced in a study of blood T cell repertoires in COVID-19. Assay used: immunoSEQ multiplex PCR; TCRdb lists only in-frame clones, some missing. The sample holds roughly 250,000 clones, 65% to 80% seen once. The sample comprised peripheral blood. The receptor source for this set is a woman aged 40 to 50 with active or convalescent COVID-19.

The chain is built from TRBV25-1 and TRBJ2-5, with D possibly being TRBD1 (5 bases). V lost 9 bases and J 5 bases, leaving 16 bases between the germline ends. The CDR3 has 13 amino acids. The germline V gene encodes CDR1 MGHDK and CDR2 SYGVNS. The CDR3 DNA sequence: TGTGCCAGTGACCTCAGGGTGACGGAGACCCAGTACTTC. It codes for CASDLRVTETQYF.

The gene calls are TRBV6-8 and TRBJ1-2; D perhaps matches TRBD1 (6 bases). The germline gives CDR1 MNHGY, CDR2 SAAAGT. The CDR3 has 19 amino acids. Trimming removed 0 bases at V and 0 bases at J, with 20 bases between. CDR3 sequence (DNA): TGTGCCAGCAGTTACTCGACAGGCCCCCACGTCGTAGCTAACTATGGCTACACCTTC. It codes for CASSYSTGPHVVANYGYTF.

The chain has TRBV6-1 and TRBJ2-1; 13 bases are a match to TRBD2. CDR3 length: 17 residues. The trim removed 8 bases at V and 8 bases at J, leaving 15 bases unmatched. The V gene's germline CDR1 is MNHNS and CDR2 SASEGT. CDR3 bases: TGTGCCAGCTGTAAAGGTGGACTAGCGGGGGCCTTTCATGAGCAGTTCTTC. Translated, it gives CASCKGGLAGAFHEQFF.

This clone was counted only a few times. V usage is TRBV28 and J usage is TRBJ1-3; D unclear. The CDR3 totals 14 residues. CDR1 is MDHEN, CDR2 SYDVKM, per germline. With 3 bases removed from V and 5 bases from J, the gap between germline ends came to 11 bases. CDR3 amino acids: CASSFRSGRNTIYF. In DNA form, the CDR3 reads TGTGCCAGCAGTTTTCGTTCGGGGAGAAACACCATATATTTT.

The J gene is TRBJ1-4, the V gene TRBV29-1; the D is unclear. Germline lookup yields CDR1 SQVTM and CDR2 ANQGSEA. There are 14 residues in the CDR3. Deletions cut 7 bases from V and 0 bases from J, with 12 bases between. The DNA for the CDR3 is TGCAGCGCCGAGGGTAGCTCAACTAATGAAAAACTGTTTTTT. As protein: CSAEGSSTNEKLFF.

V usage is TRBV7-2 and J usage is TRBJ2-7, with D maybe TRBD2 (7 bases). Trimming shortened V by 1 base and J by 0 bases, and 10 bases separated the two germline ends. The CDR3 length is 15 residues. The germline V gene has CDR1 SGHTA and CDR2 FQGNSA. The CDR3 here is CASSLGGGLSYEQYF. DNA of the CDR3: TGTGCCAGCAGCTTAGGGGGGGGCCTCTCCTACGAGCAGTACTTC. Full variable domain (rest looked up from reference TRBV7-2 and TRBJ2-7): GAGVSQSPSNKVTEKGKDVELRCDPISGHTALYWYRQSLGQGLEFLIYFQGNSAPDKSGLPSDRFSAERTGGSVSTLTIQRTQQEDSAVYLCASSLGGGLSYEQYFGPGTRLTVT.

This clone was seen only once. The genes are TRBV15 and TRBJ2-6; the D is unclear. V lost 0 bases and J lost 0, with 9 bases in between. This CDR3 is 17 amino acids long. Germline V gene lookup returns CDR1 LNHNV and CDR2 YYDKDF (reference sequence). CDR3 sequence: CATSREVGASGANVLTF. As DNA, the CDR3 is TGTGCCACCAGCAGAGAGGTAGGAGCCTCTGGGGCCAACGTCCTGACTTTC.

This clone has a count of ten or more. The V call is TRBV6-5, the J call TRBJ2-1; D remains ambiguous. The germline V and J ends were trimmed by 2 bases and 8 bases, with 13 bases remaining between them. This CDR3 has 14 residues. In germline, CDR1 is MNHEY, CDR2 SVGAGI. CDR3 amino acids: CASSYAAFLYEQFF. The CDR3 region has the DNA TGTGCCAGCAGTTACGCAGCGTTTTTGTATGAGCAGTTCTTC.

The rearrangement links TRBV15 to TRBJ2-7, with TRBD1 identical over 8 bases. This CDR3 is built from 15 residues. Germline CDR1 LNHNV, CDR2 YYDKDF (reference sequence). Unmatched junction bases numbered 9, after V lost 0 bases and J lost 8 bases. The CDR3 sequence: CATSRDGQGYGQQYF. The CDR3 bases are TGTGCCACCAGCAGAGATGGACAGGGATACGGACAGCAGTACTTC.

This rearrangement joins TRBV28 to TRBJ1-5; 9 bases align to TRBD1. J was trimmed by 5 bases and V by 5 bases; bases with no gene match: 7. The germline gives CDR1 MDHEN, CDR2 SYDVKM. The CDR3 has 15 residues. The CDR3 DNA sequence: TGTGCCAGCAGTCCGGGACAGGGAGCCGATCAGCCCCAGCATTTT. Translation gives CASSPGQGADQPQHF.